This T cell receptor beta chain was sequenced in a study of T cell changes during pregnancy in multiple sclerosis. This table comes from immunoSEQ multiplex PCR, and its TCRdb copy is limited to in-frame clones, with some not included. The table records under 70,000 clones, about 92% of them present only once. Germline V lookup: CDR1 LGHNA, CDR2 YNFKEQ. This CDR3 comprises 13 residues. V was shortened by 3 bases and J by 2 bases, with 8 bases between the two germline ends. This chain connects TRBV4-2 to TRBJ2-7, with D tentatively TRBD2 (5 bases). This TCR came from a female donor with multiple sclerosis, enrolled in a pregnancy study. Sequenced material: CD4+ T cells from peripheral blood mononuclear cells, taken after pregnancy. This CDR3 is CASSQTTPYEQYF. The CDR3 bases are TGTGCCAGCAGCCAGACTACCCCCTACGAGCAGTACTTC.